Following are 11 T cell receptor beta chains from one sample sequenced in a study of OX40 agonist ivuxolimab in advanced cancers. This table comes from immunoSEQ multiplex PCR, and its TCRdb copy is limited to in-frame clones, with some not included. This repertoire shows 55,000 to 70,000 clones, over 75% found once; its top ten account for 6.1%. The sequenced sample was CD4+ or CD8+ T cells sorted from blood, obtained in a trial of the OX40 agonist ivuxolimab. Every receptor here comes from an adult with an advanced solid tumor such as melanoma, head and neck, liver or kidney cancer.

V gene TRBV6-4 combines with J gene TRBJ2-1; D might be TRBD1 (5 bases). CDR1 is MRHNA, CDR2 SNTAGT, per germline. Trimming took off 3 bases at V and 5 bases at J, with 14 bases between the two ends. The CDR3 has 15 amino acids. The CDR3 DNA is TGTGCCAGCAGTGAAGGGCAGGGAAATCACAATGAGCAGTTCTTC. Residues: CASSEGQGNHNEQFF.

The CDR3, as DNA: TGCGCCAGCAGACCCGATCCGACCACAGATACGCAGTATTTT. This gives the protein CASRPDPTTDTQYF. This chain joins TRBV5-1 and TRBJ2-3; D is undetermined. This CDR3 comprises 14 residues. Germline lookup yields CDR1 SGHRS and CDR2 YFSETQ. V lost 5 bases and J 2 bases, leaving 12 bases between the germline ends.

This sequence joins TRBV11-3 and TRBJ2-5; TRBD1 agrees at 11 bases. The J call could be wrong; TRBJ2-7 is a better fit for the DNA end. CDR1 and CDR2 (germline): SGHNT, YENEEA. CDR3 size: 15 residues. The CDR3 here is CASSAPGQGGYEQYF. CDR3 nucleotides: TGTGCCAGCAGCGCCCCGGGACAGGGGGGCTACGAGCAGTACTTC.

V usage is TRBV29-1 and J usage is TRBJ2-7, with D tentatively TRBD1 (6 bases). Trimming removed 6 bases from V and 1 base from J, with 13 bases in between. CDR3 size: 13 residues. The germline gives CDR1 SQVTM, CDR2 ANQGSEA. The CDR3 nucleotides are TGCAGCGTGGTGTACGACAGGTCCTACGAGCAGTACTTC. Its protein product is CSVVYDRSYEQYF.

In DNA, the CDR3 is TGTGCCAGCAGCTTATCGCAGGGTTCAGGCGAGCAGTACTTC. This gives the protein CASSLSQGSGEQYF. The chain combines TRBV7-2 with TRBJ2-7, with D possibly matching TRBD1 (5 bases). Looked up from germline, CDR1 is SGHTA and CDR2 is FQGNSA. This CDR3 is 14 amino acids long. The ends were cut back, 2 bases at V and 6 bases at J, with 14 bases in the middle.

The CDR3 DNA sequence: TGTGCCAGCAGCTTGGCCGGAGGCGGGAGGTCCTACAATGAGCAGTTCTTC. This gives the protein CASSLAGGGRSYNEQFF. This chain uses TRBV5-4 with TRBJ2-1; TRBD2 aligns across 8 bases. The V and J ends lost 0 bases and 1 base, in that order; junction bases with no gene match: 6. Germline lookup yields CDR1 SGHNT and CDR2 YYREEE (reference sequence). The CDR3 consists of 17 residues.

The chain couples TRBV7-6 to TRBJ2-7; either TRBD1 or TRBD2 may supply D (5 bases each). Germline loops: CDR1 SGHVS, CDR2 FNYEAQ. CDR3 length: 15 amino acids. V lost 2 bases and J lost 6, with 17 bases in between. CDR3 DNA sequence: TGTGCCAGCAGCTTAAGCACAGGTGGACTGGGCGAGCAGTACTTC. It specifies CASSLSTGGLGEQYF.

The chain couples TRBV9 to TRBJ2-7; D not certain. CDR3 length equals 15 residues. Between the trimmed V and J ends, which lost 0 bases and 5 bases, there was a span of 15 bases. The germline gives CDR1 SGDLS, CDR2 YYNGEE. The CDR3, as DNA: TGTGCCAGCAGCGTAGTAGGGTCCGAGGTAGACGAGCAGTACTTC. Translated, it gives CASSVVGSEVDEQYF.

The chain couples TRBV7-8 to TRBJ2-2; 10 nucleotides line up with TRBD2. Germline V gene data show CDR1 as SGHVS and CDR2 as FQNEAQ. V was clipped by 4 bases and J by 2 bases; unmatched bases: 13. The CDR3 totals 19 residues. The CDR3 loop is CASSSPGLAGAQNTGELFF. As DNA, the CDR3 is TGTGCCAGCAGCTCACCGGGGCTAGCGGGGGCCCAAAACACCGGGGAGCTGTTTTTT.

This clone was counted a few times. The chain links TRBV14 to TRBJ1-6, with TRBD1 as a possible D gene (5 bases). This CDR3 contains 16 residues. The germline V gene has CDR1 SGHDN and CDR2 FVKESK. Trimming left V 1 base short and J 9 bases short, with 16 bases between. The CDR3 spells CASSQGGPLSGSPLHF. In nucleotides, the CDR3 is TGTGCCAGCAGCCAAGGGGGACCTCTGAGCGGTTCACCCCTCCACTTT.

The chain has TRBV25-1 and TRBJ2-7; D uncertain. Between the trimmed V and J ends, which lost 8 bases and 6 bases, there was a span of 17 bases. This CDR3 region has 13 residues. CDR1 MGHDK and CDR2 SYGVNS come from the germline V gene. The CDR3 sequence: CASASTRVREQYF. The CDR3 region has the DNA TGTGCCAGCGCCTCGACCCGAGTCCGCGAGCAGTACTTC.